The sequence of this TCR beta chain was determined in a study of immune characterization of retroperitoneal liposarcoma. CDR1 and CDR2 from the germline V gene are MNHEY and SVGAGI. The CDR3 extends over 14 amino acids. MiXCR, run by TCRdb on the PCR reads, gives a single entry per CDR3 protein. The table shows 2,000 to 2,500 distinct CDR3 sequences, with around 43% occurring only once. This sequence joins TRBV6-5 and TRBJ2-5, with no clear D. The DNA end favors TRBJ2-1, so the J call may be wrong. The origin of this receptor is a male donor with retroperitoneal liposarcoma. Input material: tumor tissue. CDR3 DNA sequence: TGTGCCAGCAGTCCCCGCAGTCCTCCCTACGAGCAGTTCTTC. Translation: CASSPRSPPYEQFF.